Reported below is one T cell receptor beta chain. A multiplex PCR was run with 60 Vbeta primers and 13 Jbeta primers. Original processing methods: Later, an analysis found 80 million or so unique TCR beta chains, and 9.5 million to 12 million of these were shared. Measured with immunoSEQ multiplex PCR; TCRdb has only the in-frame clones, and not every one. That table supplies the V and J calls and clone size; D and trimming were determined from the DNA. In all, the sample yields about 48,000 clones. The sample is drawn from a study of cytomegalovirus exposure and HLA in healthy donors. This CDR3 has 17 residues. Germline V CDR1 and CDR2: KGHSH, LQKENI. V lost 1 base and J 1 base, leaving 14 bases between the germline ends.

This TCR derives from a male donor in good health and CMV-seropositive. The source material was PBMCs. The chain couples TRBV18 to TRBJ1-3, with a weak D call TRBD1 (6 bases). CDR3 region: CASSPREGGISGNTIYF. Written as DNA, the CDR3 is TGTGCCAGCTCACCACGCGAGGGGGGGATTTCTGGAAACACCATATATTTT.